This entry describes one TCR beta chain. Its cognate antigen is unknown. The method was immunoSEQ multiplex PCR; TCRdb's version includes in-frame clones alone and lacks a portion of them. The sample contains tens of thousands of clones, over 70% of which appear only once. These data originate in a study of vaccination effects on CD4 cells after COVID-19. The CDR3 spans 17 residues. The germline CDR1 and CDR2 sequences are LNHDA and SQIVND (reference sequence). V gave up 8 bases and J gave up 1 base; unmatched junction bases: 10. Study results and limitations: There were few convalescent patients in the study and no early post-infection timepoints. Cross-reaction with common cold coronaviruses was seen in only 1 of 255 vaccine-induced clones from healthy vaccinees.

CD4+ T cell isolation took place after more than eight days of culture. The participants, recipients of two vaccine doses, got either BNT162b2 or mRNA-1273. No vaccinee had earlier SARS-CoV-2 infection, and nucleocapsid antibodies were negative. The TCR comes from a human donor who received a COVID-19 vaccine. V gene TRBV19 combines with J gene TRBJ2-6, with 8 bases identical to TRBD1. Sequencing was performed on CD4+ T cells from PBMCs cultured without peptide, taken after COVID-19 vaccination. The CDR3 bases are TGTGCCAGTGCCCGGGACAGGCAGTTATCTGGGGCCAACGTCCTGACTTTC. It translates to CASARDRQLSGANVLTF.